This record concerns one TCR beta chain sequence. The source of the sample is a study of T cells after yellow fever vaccination. This CDR3 contains 14 residues. Trimming cost V 6 bases and J 9 bases, with 18 bases left between them. TCRdb independently ran MiXCR on the 5' RACE reads; one entry per CDR3 protein. The table records a few hundred thousand distinct CDR3 sequences, roughly 6.8% of them present only once. The specimen comprised PBMCs, sampled about 41 days after the first yellow fever vaccination. This chain joins TRBV12-3 or TRBV12-4 and TRBJ2-1; D might be TRBD2 (7 bases). The sequence derives from a man aged 18 to 35 who received the YFV17D yellow fever vaccine. The CDR3 loop is CASRPGGGATEQFF. The CDR3 bases are TGTGCCAGCAGACCTGGAGGGGGGGCCACTGAGCAGTTCTTC.